These T cell receptor beta chains were read from a single sample in a study of shared clonotypes between healthy human individuals. TCRdb keeps only in-frame clones here, not all; method: immunoSEQ multiplex PCR. The table lists over 850,000 clones, 75% to 80% of them singletons. Sequences were obtained from memory CD4+ T cells from PBMCs. The receptors shown here come from a man between 18 and 29 years old in good health. Some clones in this sample may be carry-over from other donors' samples. The CDR3 runs from the conserved cysteine through the conserved F or W. Each record gives: J gene, clone size, D gene, V gene, CDR3 protein, CDR3 DNA. A D gene is named only where the DNA matches it firmly. A row's size may be missing; if present it is once, few, many or a size class.

TRBJ2-3,once,NA,TRBV7-3,CASSRVSGDTQYF,TGTGCCAGCAGCCGAGTCTCAGGGGATACGCAGTATTTT
TRBJ2-3,NA,TRBD2,TRBV2,CASRGGAGVVDTQYF,TGTGCCAGCAGGGGGGGAGCGGGAGTAGTAGATACGCAGTATTTT
TRBJ2-2,NA,NA,TRBV6-5,CASSPPGQTGELFF,TGTGCCAGCAGTCCCCCAGGACAGACCGGGGAGCTGTTTTTT
TRBJ2-1,NA,TRBD2,TRBV7-2,CASSFASGRQGKFF,TGTGCCAGCAGCTTCGCTAGCGGGAGGCAGGGTAAGTTCTTC
TRBJ2-2,NA,TRBD1,TRBV4-1,CASKEEPGQGLAGELFF,TGCGCCAGCAAAGAAGAACCGGGACAGGGGTTGGCCGGGGAGCTGTTTTTT
TRBJ2-7,NA,NA,TRBV27,CASSSSRGSYEQYF,TGTGCCAGCAGCTCGAGCCGGGGGTCCTACGAGCAGTACTTC
TRBJ2-7,many,NA,TRBV5-4,CASSSDTYEQYF,TGTGCCAGCAGCTCCGATACCTACGAGCAGTACTTC
TRBJ2-4,NA,NA,TRBV28,CATHSKTSIQYF,TGTGCCACCCATTCCAAGACGAGCATTCAGTACTTC
TRBJ2-3,NA,TRBD2,TRBV5-4,CASSSASGTDTQYF,TGTGCCAGCAGCTCGGCTAGCGGGACAGATACGCAGTATTTT
TRBJ2-3,NA,NA,TRBV11-2,CASSPTSTDTQYF,TGTGCCAGCAGCCCCACTAGCACAGATACGCAGTATTTT
TRBJ2-5,NA,NA,TRBV30,CAWSVFWAIGETQYF,TGTGCCTGGAGTGTATTCTGGGCTATCGGAGAGACCCAGTACTTC
TRBJ1-4,NA,NA,TRBV10-3,CAISVGGTEKLFF,TGTGCCATCAGTGTAGGGGGTACCGAAAAACTGTTTTTT
TRBJ2-5,NA,NA,TRBV4-3,CASSPWGQETQYF,TGCGCCAGCAGCCCGTGGGGACAAGAGACCCAGTACTTC
TRBJ2-1,NA,NA,TRBV5-1,CASSLGSGNEQFF,TGCGCCAGCAGCTTAGGGTCGGGGAATGAGCAGTTCTTC
TRBJ2-7,NA,TRBD2,TRBV30,CAWSARAGDEQYF,TGTGCCTGGAGTGCGAGGGCGGGGGACGAGCAGTACTTC
TRBJ2-7,few,NA,TRBV6-1,CASERQAYEQYF,TGTGCCAGCGAACGACAAGCCTACGAGCAGTACTTC
TRBJ1-5,many,NA,TRBV4-3,CASSQGGDNQPQHF,TGCGCCAGCAGCCAAGGGGGAGACAATCAGCCCCAGCATTTT
TRBJ2-5,many,TRBD1,TRBV18,CASSPPTTGGWETQYF,TGTGCCAGCTCACCCCCTACGACAGGGGGTTGGGAGACCCAGTACTTC
TRBJ2-5,NA,TRBD2,TRBV30,CACGLAGVVGETQYF,TGTGCCTGCGGACTAGCGGGAGTCGTGGGAGAGACCCAGTACTTC
TRBJ2-1,NA,NA,TRBV5-6,CASSSLTTANNEQFF,TGTGCCAGCAGCTCATTAACGACAGCCAACAATGAGCAGTTCTTC
TRBJ2-2,NA,TRBD2,TRBV4-2,CASSLGTSGGSGELFF,TGTGCCAGCAGCCTTGGGACTAGCGGGGGGTCCGGGGAGCTGTTTTTT
TRBJ1-1,NA,NA,TRBV5-1,CASSVEQGPTEAFF,TGCGCCAGCAGCGTAGAACAGGGTCCCACTGAAGCTTTCTTT